A single sample gave rise to the 19 T cell receptor beta chains below, sequenced in a study of blood T cell repertoires in COVID-19. The repertoire was sequenced with immunoSEQ multiplex PCR; TCRdb's copy has only in-frame clones and lacks some. The sample has a few hundred thousand clones, around 88% seen once. Sequencing was done on a sample of PBMCs or T cells enriched from blood (not recorded which). The receptors derive from a middle-aged woman with acute COVID-19.

The chain recombines TRBV9 with TRBJ2-1; 7 nucleotides align to TRBD2. The CDR3 contains 15 residues. V lost 3 bases to trimming and J lost 6 bases; unmatched junction nucleotides: 9. Germline values: CDR1 SGDLS, CDR2 YYNGEE. CDR3 residues: CASSDRWGGINEQFF. The DNA of the CDR3 is TGTGCCAGCAGCGACCGCTGGGGGGGAATCAATGAGCAGTTCTTC.

The rearrangement joins TRBV10-3 to TRBJ2-2; possibly TRBD1 for D (5 bases). The CDR3 length is 15 residues. Germline V gene lookup returns CDR1 ENHRY and CDR2 SYGVKD. The ends were cut back, 4 bases at V and 2 bases at J, with 11 bases in the middle. DNA of the CDR3: TGTGCCATCAGTGTTAGACAGCTAAACACCGGGGAGCTGTTTTTT. Translated: CAISVRQLNTGELFF.

There are a few counts of this clone. The chain joins TRBV29-1 to TRBJ1-1; D is ambiguous. Germline-derived CDR1 and CDR2 are SQVTM and ANQGSEA. Trimming cost V 4 bases and J 8 bases, with 11 bases left between them. The CDR3 is 11 residues long. The CDR3 sequence: CSVAGRFEAFF. Here the CDR3 DNA reads TGCAGCGTTGCTGGCCGTTTCGAAGCTTTCTTT.

The gene calls are TRBV29-1 and TRBJ2-3; 10 bases are a match to TRBD2. Per germline, CDR1 SQVTM and CDR2 ANQGSEA. This CDR3 is built from 16 residues. V dropped 0 bases and J dropped 3; count of bases not matched to a gene: 6. This chain's CDR3 is CSVEDLAGVRTDTQYF. CDR3 coding DNA: TGCAGCGTTGAAGATCTAGCGGGAGTCCGAACAGATACGCAGTATTTT.

This clone has a single count. This rearrangement joins TRBV2 to TRBJ2-1, with D possibly matching TRBD1 (5 bases). Germline lookup yields CDR1 SNHLY and CDR2 FYNNEI. V lost 6 bases, J lost 9 bases, and 18 bases lay in between. The CDR3 runs 14 residues. In DNA, the CDR3 is TGTGCCAGCAGACAAGGACACAATTCGGTTGAGCAGTTCTTC. Amino acid sequence: CASRQGHNSVEQFF.

The V and J genes are TRBV12-5 and TRBJ2-1; D perhaps matches TRBD1 (6 bases). The CDR3 is made up of 17 amino acids. CDR1 and CDR2 from the germline V gene are LGHNT and FRNRAP. V lost 6 bases and J 1 base, leaving 19 bases between the germline ends. The CDR3, as DNA: TGTGCTAGTGGGAGAGAGCAGGGGTCGTGGTCCTACAATGAGCAGTTCTTC. Encoded protein: CASGREQGSWSYNEQFF.

The rearrangement joins TRBV4-1 to TRBJ2-7, with D perhaps matching TRBD1 (5 bases). Germline V CDR1 and CDR2: MGHRA, YSYEKL. CDR3 length: 13 residues. The V gene lost 1 base and the J gene lost 2 bases, with 6 bases spanning the gap. The CDR3 loop is CASSQAQAYEQYF. The CDR3 bases are TGCGCCAGCAGCCAAGCACAGGCCTACGAGCAGTACTTC.

The chain recombines TRBV24-1 with TRBJ1-2, with 10 bases fitting TRBD1. Germline V gene sequence: CDR1 KGHDR, CDR2 SFDVKD. The CDR3 is 15 residues long. V trimming: 3 bases; J trimming: 4 bases; junction bases outside the gene matches: 4. In nucleotides, the CDR3 is TGTGCCACCAGTGATCAGAGGACAGGGGGCTATGGCTACACCTTC. Its protein product is CATSDQRTGGYGYTF.

The gene calls are TRBV5-1 and TRBJ1-1; the match to TRBD1 covers 9 bases. The CDR3 is 17 amino acids. CDR1 SGHRS and CDR2 YFSETQ come from the germline V gene. V trimming: 0 bases; J trimming: 0 bases; junction bases outside the gene matches: 6. CDR3: CASSLAGQGNMNTEAFF. The CDR3 DNA sequence: TGCGCCAGCAGCTTGGCAGGACAGGGGAACATGAACACTGAAGCTTTCTTT.

The chain carries TRBV28 and TRBJ2-1, with D possibly being TRBD2 (6 bases). V lost 6 bases, J lost 5 bases, and 20 bases lay in between. The CDR3 is 16 residues long. Germline V gives CDR1 MDHEN, CDR2 SYDVKM. The CDR3 sequence: CASSRENPTRNNEQFF. The CDR3 DNA follows: TGTGCCAGCAGCCGCGAGAACCCGACTAGAAACAATGAGCAGTTCTTC.

The count of this clone is one. This chain links TRBV9 with TRBJ1-2, with TRBD1 matching over 7 bases. Germline CDR1 and CDR2: SGDLS and YYNGEE. This CDR3 is built from 16 residues. V shed 0 bases, J shed 6 bases, and the junction held 11 bases outside the gene matches. Here the CDR3 reads CASSVDLQGFGDGYTF. The CDR3 region has the DNA TGTGCCAGCAGCGTAGACCTACAGGGGTTCGGGGATGGCTACACCTTC.

V usage is TRBV12-3 or TRBV12-4 and J usage is TRBJ2-5; D unclear. The CDR3 spans 13 residues. Deletions cut 5 bases from V and 2 bases from J, with 9 bases between. DNA for the CDR3: TGTGCCAGCAGTCCCTATATTCAAGAGACCCAGTACTTC. Its translation is CASSPYIQETQYF.

The J gene is TRBJ2-7, the V gene TRBV5-1, with TRBD2 matching over 15 bases. The CDR3 is 17 residues long. The germline gives CDR1 SGHRS, CDR2 YFSETQ. Germline trimming cut 4 bases from V and 0 bases from J; bases unmatched to any gene: 5. In DNA, the CDR3 is TGCGCCAGCAGCCAGGGACTAGCGGGAGGACCCTCCTACGAGCAGTACTTC. It translates to CASSQGLAGGPSYEQYF.

The chain links TRBV4-3 to TRBJ1-3; the D is unclear. Germline lookup yields CDR1 LGHNA and CDR2 YSLEER. The CDR3 is made up of 15 amino acids. Trimming left V 2 bases short and J 2 bases short, with 10 bases between. The CDR3 sequence is CASSQSNAAGNTIYF. CDR3 sequence (DNA): TGCGCCAGCAGCCAAAGTAACGCGGCTGGAAACACCATATATTTT.

V gene TRBV21-1 combines with J gene TRBJ2-5; the DNA was not compared with TRBD2, the D call given in the table. TRBV21-1 is a listed pseudogene. This CDR3 comprises 15 residues. The CDR3 protein is CASSLRLAGDETQYF. The CDR3 DNA reads as TGTGCCAGCAGCCTTCGACTAGCGGGAGACGAGACCCAGTACTTC.

The chain combines TRBV9 with TRBJ2-2, with D possibly matching TRBD1 (6 bases). Trimming took 4 bases from V and 2 from J, leaving 15 bases between them. The CDR3 runs 16 residues. Looked up from germline, CDR1 is SGDLS and CDR2 is YYNGEE. The CDR3: CASSPISGTNTGELFF. The CDR3, as DNA: TGTGCCAGCAGCCCCATCTCCGGGACAAACACCGGGGAGCTGTTTTTT.

The CDR3 region has the DNA TGCGCCAGCAGCTTGGGGAATACAGGGGATGGAAACACCATATATTTT. This sequence encodes CASSLGNTGDGNTIYF. The V call is TRBV5-1, the J call TRBJ1-3; TRBD1 agrees at 7 bases. CDR3 length: 16 amino acids. J was trimmed by 3 bases and V by 0 bases; bases with no gene match: 6. Germline CDR1 and CDR2: SGHRS and YFSETQ.

This clone was seen a single time. The V and J genes are TRBV11-3 and TRBJ2-3; 16 nucleotides match TRBD2. The V gene end was trimmed by 5 bases and the J gene end by 2 bases; junction bases not matched to a gene: 7. Germline CDR1 SGHNT, CDR2 YENEEA. CDR3 length equals 18 residues. CDR3 protein: CASSPPGLAGGITDTQYF. As DNA, the CDR3 is TGTGCCAGCAGCCCTCCGGGACTAGCGGGAGGGATCACAGATACGCAGTATTTT. The variable domain in full, with the rest retrieved from reference TRBV11-3 and TRBJ2-3, is EAGVVQSPRYKIIEKKQPVAFWCNPISGHNTLYWYLQNLGQGPELLIRYENEEAVDDSQLPKDRFSAERLKGVDSTLKIQPAELGDSAVYLCASSPPGLAGGITDTQYFGPGTRLTVL.

The V gene is TRBV11-2, the J gene TRBJ1-6; the D gene is possibly TRBD1 (6 bases). CDR3 length: 13 amino acids. Between the trimmed V and J ends, which lost 5 bases and 6 bases, there was a span of 8 bases. Germline V gene data show CDR1 as SGHAT and CDR2 as FQNNGV. The CDR3 reads CASSTQGNSPLHF. The CDR3 DNA follows: TGTGCCAGCAGCACACAGGGTAATTCACCCCTCCACTTT.